Listed below are T cell receptor beta chains from one sample, sequenced in a study of T cells in Graves' hyperthyroidism and ophthalmopathy. TCRdb used MiXCR to reprocess the multiplex PCR reads, holding one entry per CDR3 protein. The data hold 400,000 to 550,000 distinct CDR3 sequences, with around a quarter observed a single time. The material sequenced was blood. The receptors shown here come from a woman aged 25-40 years with Graves' ophthalmopathy. The CDR3 runs from the conserved cysteine through the conserved F or W. Each record gives: V gene, J gene, clone size, D gene, CDR3 DNA, CDR3 protein. D genes are given only for firm matches. Only part of the rows carry a size: once, few, many, or a class if the clone is expanded.

TRBV25-1,TRBJ2-2,many,.,TGTGCCAGCAGTGATTCGGCAGCGAACACCGGGGAGCTGTTTTTT,CASSDSAANTGELFF
TRBV16,TRBJ1-2,many,.,TGTGCCAGCAGCCAACTAAGGACTAACTATGGCTACACCTTC,CASSQLRTNYGYTF
TRBV6-1,TRBJ1-2,few,TRBD1,TGTGCCAGCAGCACCTACAGGGGAGACTATGGCTACACCTTC,CASSTYRGDYGYTF
TRBV11-1,TRBJ2-5,few,.,TGTGCCAGCAGCTTGATGCGCGGGGGCCCTCAAGAGACCCAGTACTTC,CASSLMRGGPQETQYF
TRBV12-3/TRBV12-4,TRBJ1-2,many,.,TGTGCCAGCAGTTTAAGGGTCTGGAGGGCCCCTAACTATGGCTACACCTTC,CASSLRVWRAPNYGYTF
TRBV6-1,TRBJ1-5,few,.,TGTGCCAGCACCCCTCTCAGGGAGTTGGGCAATCAGCCCCAGCATTTT,CASTPLRELGNQPQHF
TRBV12-3/TRBV12-4,TRBJ2-5,.,.,TGTGCCAGCAGTTCTGCTTTGAGGACCACGGGGGAGACCCAGTACTTC,CASSSALRTTGETQYF
TRBV5-1,TRBJ1-1,.,.,TGCGCCAGCAGCTTGTTGCCACGACAGACCATGAACACTGAAGCTTTCTTT,CASSLLPRQTMNTEAFF
TRBV7-3,TRBJ2-7,many,TRBD1,TGTGCCAGCAGCTTAGCAGGGGGCGATTACGAGCAGTACTTC,CASSLAGGDYEQYF
TRBV27,TRBJ1-3,.,.,TGTGCCAGCAGTCTACCGGGGCTACGAATATCTGGAAACACCATATATTTT,CASSLPGLRISGNTIYF